This T cell receptor (beta chain) was sequenced during a study of blood T cell repertoires in COVID-19. Followed over time, Seattle patients had been enrolled while infection was active. V shed 4 bases and J 13 bases; nucleotides not matched to a gene: 9. The CDR3 is 14 residues long. CDR1 and CDR2 (germline): MNHEY, SMNVEV (reference sequence). In the original workflow: Amplification of reference gene primers provided the estimated nucleated cell counts. Libraries were prepared by immunoSEQ multiplex PCR; TCRdb keeps only in-frame clonotypes and omits some of them. V and J calls and clone size follow that table, whereas D and trimming were derived from the DNA. This sample has about 76,000 clones, with roughly 84% found just once.

This TCR derives from a man aged 60 to 75 with COVID-19, enrolled during active disease. The sample comprised peripheral blood. The chain links TRBV27 to TRBJ2-1; 11 nucleotides match TRBD2. Here the CDR3 DNA reads TGTGCCAGCAGTTCAACCGGGACTAGCGGTTCACAGTTCTTC. It yields the protein CASSSTGTSGSQFF.